This T cell receptor (beta chain) comes out of a study of shared clonotypes between healthy human individuals. Study outcomes and limitations: The authors sampled blood alone, and tissue repertoires likely differ.

Comments on this clone: Antigen specificity is unknown.

CDR1 and CDR2 (germline): SGHRS, YFSETQ. Trimming pared 2 bases from V and 3 bases from J, leaving 13 bases between. CDR3 length: 15 amino acids. TCRdb keeps only in-frame clones here, not all; method: immunoSEQ multiplex PCR. The sample includes some 1.5 million clones, nearly 99% seen only once; the top ten take roughly 0.42%. The clonotype was recovered from a man younger than 45 in good health. This chain joins TRBV5-1 and TRBJ2-3; a weak D match, TRBD1 (5 bases). The sequenced sample was naive CD4+ T cells sorted from blood. The sample's subset: CD45RA+ positively selected. The CDR3 sequence is CASSLWGSLTDTQYF. CDR3 in DNA: TGCGCCAGCAGCTTATGGGGCTCCTTAACAGATACGCAGTATTTT. Full variable domain (rest looked up from reference TRBV5-1 and TRBJ2-3): KAGVTQTPRYLIKTRGQQVTLSCSPISGHRSVSWYQQTPGQGLQFLFEYFSETQRNKGNFPGRFSGRQFSNSRSEMNVSTLELGDSALYLCASSLWGSLTDTQYFGPGTRLTVL.